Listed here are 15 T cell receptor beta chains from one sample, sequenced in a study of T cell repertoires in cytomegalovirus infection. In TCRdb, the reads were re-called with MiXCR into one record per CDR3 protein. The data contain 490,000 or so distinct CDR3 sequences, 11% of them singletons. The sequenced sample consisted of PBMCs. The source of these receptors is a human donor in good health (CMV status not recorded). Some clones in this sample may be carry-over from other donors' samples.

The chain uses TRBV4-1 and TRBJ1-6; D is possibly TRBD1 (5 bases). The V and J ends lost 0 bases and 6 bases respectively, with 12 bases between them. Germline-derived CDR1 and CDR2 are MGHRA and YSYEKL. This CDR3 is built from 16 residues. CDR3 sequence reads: CASSQEQRQTNSPLHF. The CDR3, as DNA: TGCGCCAGCAGCCAAGAACAGCGACAGACTAATTCACCCCTCCACTTT.

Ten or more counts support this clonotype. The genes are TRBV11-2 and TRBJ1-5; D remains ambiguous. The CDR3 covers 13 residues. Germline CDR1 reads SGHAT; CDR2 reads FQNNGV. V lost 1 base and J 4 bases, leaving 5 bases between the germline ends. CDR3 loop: CASSLARNQPQHF. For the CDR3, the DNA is TGTGCCAGCAGCTTAGCGCGAAATCAGCCCCAGCATTTT.

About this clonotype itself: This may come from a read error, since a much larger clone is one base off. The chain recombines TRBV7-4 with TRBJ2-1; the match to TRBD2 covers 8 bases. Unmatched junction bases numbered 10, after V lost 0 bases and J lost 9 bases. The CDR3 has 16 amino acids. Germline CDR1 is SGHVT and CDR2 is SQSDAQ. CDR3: CASSLALLAGRTEQFF. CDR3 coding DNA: TGTGCCAGCAGCTTAGCGCTCCTAGCGGGTCGCACTGAGCAGTTCTTC.

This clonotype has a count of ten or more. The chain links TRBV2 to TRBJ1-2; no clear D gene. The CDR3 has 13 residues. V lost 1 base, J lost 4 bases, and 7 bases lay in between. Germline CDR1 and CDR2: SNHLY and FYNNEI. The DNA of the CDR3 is TGTGCCAGCAGTGAAGACCAGATCTATGGCTACACCTTC. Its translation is CASSEDQIYGYTF.

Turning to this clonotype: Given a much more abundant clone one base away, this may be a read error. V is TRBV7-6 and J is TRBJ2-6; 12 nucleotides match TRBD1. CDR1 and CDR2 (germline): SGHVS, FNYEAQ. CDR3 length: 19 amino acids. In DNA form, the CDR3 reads TGTGCCAGCAGCCATAACCGGGACAGGGGGCTACCTGGGGCCAACGTCCTGGCTTTC. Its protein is CASSHNRDRGLPGANVLAF.

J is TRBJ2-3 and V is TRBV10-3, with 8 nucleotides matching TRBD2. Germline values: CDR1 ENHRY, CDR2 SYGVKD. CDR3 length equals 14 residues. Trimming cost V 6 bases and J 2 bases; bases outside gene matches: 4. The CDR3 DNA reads TGTGCCATCAGCAAAGCGGGGGACACAGATACGCAGTATTTT. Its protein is CAISKAGDTDTQYF.

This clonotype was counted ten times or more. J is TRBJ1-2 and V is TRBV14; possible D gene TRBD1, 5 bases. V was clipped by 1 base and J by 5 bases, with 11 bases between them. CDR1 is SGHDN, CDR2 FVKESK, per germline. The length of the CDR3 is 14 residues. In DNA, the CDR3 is TGTGCCAGCAGCCAAGCAGGGTCATGGTATGGCTACACCTTC. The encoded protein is CASSQAGSWYGYTF.

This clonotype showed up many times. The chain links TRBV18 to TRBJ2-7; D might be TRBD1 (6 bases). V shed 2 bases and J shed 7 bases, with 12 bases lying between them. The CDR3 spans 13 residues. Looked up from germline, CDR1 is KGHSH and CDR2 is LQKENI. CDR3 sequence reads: CASSPNSGEEQYF. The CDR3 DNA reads TGTGCCAGCTCACCAAATTCAGGGGAAGAGCAGTACTTC.

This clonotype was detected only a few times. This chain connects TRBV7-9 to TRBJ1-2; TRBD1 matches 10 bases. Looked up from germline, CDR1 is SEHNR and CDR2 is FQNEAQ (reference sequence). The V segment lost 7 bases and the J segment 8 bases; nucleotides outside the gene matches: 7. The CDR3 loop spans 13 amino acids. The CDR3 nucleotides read TGTGCCAGCACTCGGGACAGGGGTGGCGGCTACACCTTC. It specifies CASTRDRGGGYTF.

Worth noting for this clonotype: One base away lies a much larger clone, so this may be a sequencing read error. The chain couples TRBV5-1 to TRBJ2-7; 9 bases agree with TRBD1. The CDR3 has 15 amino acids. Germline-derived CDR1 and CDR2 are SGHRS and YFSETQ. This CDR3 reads CANSLERTGAYEQYF. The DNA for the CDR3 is TGCGCCAACAGCTTGGAACGGACAGGGGCCTACGAGCAGTACTTC.

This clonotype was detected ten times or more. The DNA for the CDR3 is TGTGCCAGCAGCCTAAGCCTGAGCTCCTACAATGAGCAGTTCTTC. It translates to CASSLSLSSYNEQFF. V and J are TRBV9 and TRBJ2-1; D unresolved. CDR3 length: 15 residues. Trimming took 4 bases from V and 0 from J, leaving 11 bases between them. Germline CDR1 reads SGDLS; CDR2 reads YYNGEE.

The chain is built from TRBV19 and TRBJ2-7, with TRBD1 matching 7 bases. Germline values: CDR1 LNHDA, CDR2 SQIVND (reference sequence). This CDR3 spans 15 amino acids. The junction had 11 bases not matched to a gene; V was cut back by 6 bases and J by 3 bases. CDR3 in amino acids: CASRQQGQPIYEQYF. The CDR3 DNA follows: TGTGCCAGTAGACAGCAGGGACAGCCGATCTACGAGCAGTACTTC.

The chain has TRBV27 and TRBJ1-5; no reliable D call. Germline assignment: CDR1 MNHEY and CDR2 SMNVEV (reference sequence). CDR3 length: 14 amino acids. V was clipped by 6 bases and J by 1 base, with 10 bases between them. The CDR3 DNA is TGTGCCAGCAGCCTCCTTGGGAGCAATCAGCCCCAGCATTTT. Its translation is CASSLLGSNQPQHF.

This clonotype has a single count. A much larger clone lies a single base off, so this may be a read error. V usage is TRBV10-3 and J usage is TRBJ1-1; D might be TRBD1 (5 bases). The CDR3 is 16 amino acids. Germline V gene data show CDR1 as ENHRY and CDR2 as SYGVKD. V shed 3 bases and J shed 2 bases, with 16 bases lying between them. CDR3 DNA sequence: TGTGCCATCAGTGATTACATGAGACAGAGTAACACTGAAGCTTTCTTT. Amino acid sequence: CAISDYMRQSNTEAFF.

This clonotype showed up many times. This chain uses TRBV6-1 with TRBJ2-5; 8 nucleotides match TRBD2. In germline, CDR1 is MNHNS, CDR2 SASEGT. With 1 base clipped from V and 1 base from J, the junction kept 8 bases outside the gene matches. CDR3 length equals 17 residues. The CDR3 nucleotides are TGTGCCAGCAGTGAAGTGTGGCTAGCGGGTCCCCAAGAGACCCAGTACTTC. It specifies CASSEVWLAGPQETQYF.